What follows are 7 T cell receptor beta chains derived from one specimen sequenced in a study of blood T cell repertoires in COVID-19 (dated by TCRdb to about 2020). The library was prepared using the immunoSEQ multiplex PCR assay. TCRdb took this table from immuneACCESS and kept in-frame rearrangements with V and J called. Such tables lack part of the clones; where checked against another copy, unresolved V genes explain under half of the gap, and the rest is unexplained. The table for this sample lists approximately 270,000 clones; roughly nine tenths of them were counted only once. Clones ranked in the top ten supply approximately 3.3% of the sample. Sequencing input: peripheral blood. These receptors all stem from a young man with active or convalescent COVID-19.

The rearrangement links TRBV5-1 to TRBJ1-4; 8 bases are shared with TRBD1. CDR3 length equals 17 residues. V was clipped by 2 bases and J by 7 bases; unmatched bases: 13. Germline assignment: CDR1 SGHRS and CDR2 YFSETQ. CDR3 bases: TGCGCCAGCAGCTTTCTACCGACAGGGGATCCTGGTGAAAAACTGTTTTTT. Translated, it gives CASSFLPTGDPGEKLFF.

This sequence joins TRBV28 and TRBJ1-3, with 7 bases that match TRBD1. CDR1 is MDHEN and CDR2 is SYDVKM in the germline V gene. The CDR3 contains 12 residues. V trimming: 8 bases; J trimming: 4 bases; junction bases outside the gene matches: 2. In nucleotides, the CDR3 is TGTGCCAGCGGGACAGCAGGAAACACCATATATTTT. Translated, it gives CASGTAGNTIYF.

J is TRBJ1-2 and V is TRBV2, with D maybe TRBD1 (5 bases). Germline CDR1 SNHLY, CDR2 FYNNEI. The CDR3 contains 13 residues. V lost 4 bases, J lost 6 bases, and 12 bases lay in between. The CDR3 here is CASSADSGHGYTF. In nucleotides, the CDR3 is TGTGCCAGCAGTGCCGACAGTGGGCATGGCTACACCTTC.

The chain uses TRBV7-6 and TRBJ1-3, with D tentatively TRBD1 (5 bases). Trimming cost V 0 bases and J 4 bases, with 13 bases left between them. CDR1 and CDR2 (germline): SGHVS, FNYEAQ. CDR3 length: 16 amino acids. The CDR3 sequence: CASSLAGGISGNTIYF. The CDR3 DNA is TGTGCCAGCAGCTTAGCGGGGGGGATCAGCGGAAACACCATATATTTT.

V usage is TRBV9 and J usage is TRBJ1-2, with 8 bases lining up with TRBD1. Trimming removed 1 base from V and 2 bases from J; junction bases left unmatched: 16. This CDR3 has 19 residues. Germline V gives CDR1 SGDLS, CDR2 YYNGEE. The CDR3 DNA reads TGTGCCAGCAGCGTATTGAATCGACCGACAGGGGATGCGAACTATGGCTACACCTTC. Its translation is CASSVLNRPTGDANYGYTF.

This sequence joins TRBV12-5 and TRBJ2-2; D not certain. The ends were cut back, 2 bases at V and 2 bases at J, with 3 bases in the middle. CDR1 and CDR2 (germline): LGHNT, FRNRAP. The CDR3 has 13 amino acids. The CDR3 protein is CASGLLNTGELFF. DNA of the CDR3: TGTGCTAGTGGTTTGTTAAACACCGGGGAGCTGTTTTTT.

The chain recombines TRBV19 with TRBJ2-5; 8 bases are a match to TRBD1. Germline-derived CDR1 and CDR2 are LNHDA and SQIVND (reference sequence). The CDR3 is made up of 17 amino acids. After removal of 4 bases from V and 2 bases from J, the junction contained 12 bases not matched to a gene. The CDR3 sequence is CASSTLGQGLKQETQYF. The CDR3 bases are TGTGCCAGTAGTACCTTAGGACAGGGCCTGAAACAAGAGACCCAGTACTTC.